Listed here are 32 T cell receptor beta chains from one sample, sequenced in a study of blood T cell repertoires in COVID-19. The table came from immunoSEQ multiplex PCR; TCRdb's copy has only in-frame clones and leaves some out. Counted here are 310,000 or so clones, 85% to 90% occurring once; the ten biggest clones make up 4%. Sequencing was done on a sample of peripheral blood. The receptor source for this set is a woman aged 45-65 years with active or convalescent COVID-19.

The chain uses TRBV10-1 and TRBJ1-2; D might be TRBD1 (6 bases). Germline assignment: CDR1 WNHNN and CDR2 SYGVQD (reference sequence). The CDR3 spans 16 residues. V gave up 7 bases and J gave up 3 bases, with 21 bases separating them. CDR3 DNA sequence: TGCGCCAGCATCCGCGAGAGGGCCAGGGGTCACTATGGCTACACCTTC. Amino acids: CASIRERARGHYGYTF.

This rearrangement joins TRBV27 to TRBJ2-1; D is perhaps TRBD1 (6 bases). There are 15 residues in the CDR3. V gave up 0 bases and J gave up 6 bases, with 12 bases separating them. Germline V gives CDR1 MNHEY, CDR2 SMNVEV (reference sequence). CDR3 protein: CASSLSATGANEQFF. CDR3 DNA sequence: TGTGCCAGCAGTTTATCCGCGACAGGAGCCAATGAGCAGTTCTTC.

The chain uses TRBV10-3 and TRBJ1-5, with 10 bases fitting TRBD1. CDR3 length equals 14 residues. Germline-derived CDR1 and CDR2 are ENHRY and SYGVKD. Unmatched junction bases numbered 6, after V lost 10 bases and J lost 3 bases. CDR3 in amino acids: CATGDRGPNQPQHF. The CDR3 DNA reads TGTGCCACCGGGGACAGGGGCCCCAATCAGCCCCAGCATTTT.

J is TRBJ2-7 and V is TRBV11-1; D perhaps matches TRBD1 (6 bases). CDR1 and CDR2 (germline): SGHAT, FQDESV (reference sequence). This CDR3 spans 15 amino acids. The V end lost 6 bases, the J end lost 0 bases, and 15 bases lay between the germline ends. Here the CDR3 DNA reads TGTGCCAGCAGGGAAGCCGGGACAAACTCCTACGAGCAGTACTTC. It codes for CASREAGTNSYEQYF.

J is TRBJ2-1 and V is TRBV29-1; D possibly corresponds to TRBD1 (5 bases). The germline gives CDR1 SQVTM, CDR2 ANQGSEA. Trimming took off 7 bases at V and 0 bases at J, with 16 bases between the two ends. The CDR3 has 15 amino acids. The CDR3 coding sequence is TGCAGCGGCGATACAGGAGATAGCTCCTACAATGAGCAGTTCTTC. Encoded protein: CSGDTGDSSYNEQFF.

This rearrangement joins TRBV6-2 or TRBV6-3 to TRBJ1-4; TRBD1 matches 7 bases. The CDR3 length is 17 residues. Germline CDR1 is MNHEY and CDR2 is SVGEGT. The ends lost 1 base at V and 0 bases at J; junction bases unmatched: 5. The CDR3 here is CASSYWTGPATNEKLFF. The CDR3 DNA is TGTGCCAGCAGTTACTGGACAGGACCAGCAACTAATGAAAAACTGTTTTTT.

J is TRBJ1-1 and V is TRBV19; TRBD1 matches 8 bases. The CDR3 covers 15 residues. Losses at the gene ends were 3 bases for V and 1 base for J; bases not matched to a gene: 4. Germline V gene data show CDR1 as LNHDA and CDR2 as SQIVND (reference sequence). Here the CDR3 DNA reads TGTGCCAGTAGTATGGGGACAGGCTGGAACACTGAAGCTTTCTTT. This sequence encodes CASSMGTGWNTEAFF.

The chain uses TRBV11-2 and TRBJ2-2, with TRBD1 identical over 7 bases. The CDR3 extends over 17 amino acids. V lost 1 base, J lost 6 bases, and 11 bases stayed unmatched. Germline assignment: CDR1 SGHAT and CDR2 FQNNGV. The CDR3 loop is CASSLVNTGATSGELFF. The CDR3 coding sequence is TGTGCCAGCAGCTTAGTCAATACAGGGGCGACATCCGGGGAGCTGTTTTTT.

The chain combines TRBV7-2 with TRBJ1-4; 9 bases map to TRBD1. The germline V gene has CDR1 SGHTA and CDR2 FQGNSA. J was trimmed by 7 bases and V by 1 base; bases with no gene match: 4. CDR3 size: 15 residues. CDR3 loop: CASSLGDRVGEKLFF. The CDR3 coding sequence is TGTGCCAGCAGCTTAGGGGACAGGGTGGGTGAAAAACTGTTTTTT.

This clone was seen only once. This chain joins TRBV11-2 and TRBJ2-3; 8 bases are shared with TRBD2. This CDR3 has 14 residues. The V gene's germline CDR1 is SGHAT and CDR2 FQNNGV. The J segment lost 5 bases and the V segment lost 5 bases, leaving 6 bases of the junction unmatched. CDR3 nucleotides: TGTGCCAGCAGCCTAGGGCTAGCGGGAGATACGCAGTATTTT. This translates into CASSLGLAGDTQYF.

The chain couples TRBV29-1 to TRBJ2-6; TRBD1 agrees at 9 bases. The V and J ends lost 4 bases and 0 bases, in that order; junction bases with no gene match: 4. CDR3 length: 16 residues. The germline V gene encodes CDR1 SQVTM and CDR2 ANQGSEA. DNA for the CDR3: TGCAGCGTTGTGGGACAGGGAAACTCTGGGGCCAACGTCCTGACTTTC. Translated: CSVVGQGNSGANVLTF.

This rearrangement joins TRBV18 to TRBJ2-2; D is possibly TRBD1 (5 bases). The germline V gene has CDR1 KGHSH and CDR2 LQKENI. V lost 4 bases to trimming and J lost 1 base, with 10 bases between them. This CDR3 has 15 residues. CDR3 region: CASSQQDLNTGELFF. The CDR3, as DNA: TGTGCCAGCTCACAACAGGACCTGAACACCGGGGAGCTGTTTTTT.

V and J are TRBV6-5 and TRBJ1-1, with D unclear. CDR3 length: 13 amino acids. Trimming pared 8 bases from V and 1 base from J, leaving 11 bases between. Germline assignment: CDR1 MNHEY and CDR2 SVGAGI. Here the CDR3 DNA reads TGTGCCAGCGATAGAACCCCGAACACTGAAGCTTTCTTT. It is translated as CASDRTPNTEAFF.

Of note for this clone: This same CDR3 is encoded by further DNA sequences in the sample. The V and J genes are TRBV6-5 and TRBJ1-1; D is possibly TRBD1 (6 bases). V lost 6 bases and J 5 bases, leaving 10 bases between the germline ends. Looked up from germline, CDR1 is MNHEY and CDR2 is SVGAGI. This CDR3 spans 12 amino acids. The CDR3 loop reads CASSSTGTEAFF. The CDR3 coding sequence is TGTGCCAGCAGCTCAACAGGGACTGAAGCTTTCTTT.

This clone came up a few times. The J gene is TRBJ2-2, the V gene TRBV6-2 or TRBV6-3; 7 nucleotides agree with TRBD1. The CDR3 has 16 amino acids. V shed 2 bases and J 0 bases; nucleotides not matched to a gene: 3. The germline V gene has CDR1 MNHEY and CDR2 SVGEGT. Written as DNA, the CDR3 is TGTGCCAGCAGTTACGGGCAGGGGGCGAACACCGGGGAGCTGTTTTTT. It specifies CASSYGQGANTGELFF.

This clone was seen only a few times. The CDR3 region has the DNA TGTGCCAGCTCACCATCTCCAGGGGGCCTCGCTTTCTTT. Protein sequence: CASSPSPGGLAFF. V is TRBV18 and J is TRBJ1-1, with TRBD1 matching 8 bases. Trimming removed 2 bases from V and 11 bases from J; junction bases left unmatched: 7. The CDR3 has 13 amino acids. The germline gives CDR1 KGHSH, CDR2 LQKENI.

The rearrangement uses TRBV3-1 (or the pseudogene TRBV3-2) and TRBJ2-5; D is possibly TRBD2 (5 bases). The V gene's germline CDR1 is LGHDT and CDR2 YNNKEL (reference sequence). The CDR3 extends over 14 amino acids. Trimming removed 4 bases at V and 7 bases at J, with 16 bases between. The CDR3 protein is CASSRLRGPGTQYF. The CDR3 nucleotides are TGTGCCAGCAGCCGCCTGAGAGGGCCCGGGACCCAGTACTTC.

CDR3 in amino acids: CASSLGRLEKLFF. As DNA, the CDR3 is TGTGCCAGCAGCTTAGGTCGACTTGAAAAACTGTTTTTT. J is TRBJ1-4 and V is TRBV13, with no clear D. V lost 0 bases and J lost 7, with 6 bases in between. CDR3 length equals 13 residues. Per germline, CDR1 PRHDT and CDR2 FYEKMQ (reference sequence).

This clone was detected only a few times. V gene TRBV3-1 (or the pseudogene TRBV3-2) combines with J gene TRBJ2-1, with a tentative D call TRBD2 (6 bases). Trimming removed 4 bases from V and 0 bases from J, with 10 bases in between. The CDR3 loop spans 15 amino acids. Germline values: CDR1 LGHDT, CDR2 YNNKEL (reference sequence). CDR3 in amino acids: CASSPRGTSYNEQFF. The CDR3 DNA is TGTGCCAGCAGCCCCCGGGGGACCTCCTACAATGAGCAGTTCTTC.

In its sample, this clone was seen once. The rearrangement uses TRBV18 and TRBJ1-4; 8 nucleotides line up with TRBD1. Germline V gives CDR1 KGHSH, CDR2 LQKENI. The CDR3 spans 13 residues. Germline trimming cut 10 bases from V and 7 bases from J; bases unmatched to any gene: 8. The CDR3 region has the DNA TGTGCCACAGGACAGGGCGAGAGTGAAAAACTGTTTTTT. Translating gives CATGQGESEKLFF.

The J gene is TRBJ2-2, the V gene TRBV3-1 (or the pseudogene TRBV3-2), with 9 bases identical to TRBD1. CDR3 length: 14 amino acids. Trimming cost V 6 bases and J 8 bases; bases outside gene matches: 7. Germline loops: CDR1 LGHDT, CDR2 YNNKEL (reference sequence). CDR3 residues: CASREQGALGELFF. For the CDR3, the DNA is TGTGCCAGCAGAGAACAGGGGGCTTTGGGGGAGCTGTTTTTT.

V gene TRBV2 combines with J gene TRBJ2-3, with D possibly TRBD2 on 5 matching bases. V was shortened by 7 bases and J by 0 bases, with 17 bases between the two germline ends. CDR1 and CDR2 (germline): SNHLY, FYNNEI. The CDR3 runs 16 residues. The CDR3 DNA follows: TGTGCCAGCACCGCGCCGGCAGGACTTAGCACAGATACGCAGTATTTT. This encodes CASTAPAGLSTDTQYF.

A few counts support this clone. The chain recombines TRBV20-1 with TRBJ2-7, with 8 bases that match TRBD2. There are 16 residues in the CDR3. Germline V gene data show CDR1 as DFQATT and CDR2 as SNEGSKA (reference sequence). V lost 3 bases, J lost 5 bases, and 15 bases stayed unmatched. The CDR3 DNA reads as TGCAGTGCTAGTGTCTTTTCGGCGGGGGGTTCCAACGAGCAGTACTTC. Encoded protein: CSASVFSAGGSNEQYF.

The chain has TRBV27 and TRBJ1-4; 7 bases match TRBD1. Looked up from germline, CDR1 is MNHEY and CDR2 is SMNVEV (reference sequence). Losses at the gene ends were 4 bases for V and 4 bases for J; bases not matched to a gene: 3. The CDR3 has 14 residues. CDR3 residues: CASSYRGNNEKLFF. CDR3 bases: TGTGCCAGCAGTTACAGGGGAAATAATGAAAAACTGTTTTTT.

The chain joins TRBV6-2 or TRBV6-3 to TRBJ2-7; maybe TRBD2 (6 bases). Germline V gene sequence: CDR1 MNHEY, CDR2 SVGEGT. This CDR3 spans 19 amino acids. Trimming left V 0 bases short and J 0 bases short, with 21 bases between. The CDR3 region has the DNA TGTGCCAGCAGTTACTCGAGGGGTTCGGGAGATTTAACCTCCTACGAGCAGTACTTC. Protein product: CASSYSRGSGDLTSYEQYF.

The chain joins TRBV11-2 to TRBJ2-5; TRBD1 aligns across 9 bases. After removal of 5 bases from V and 5 bases from J, the junction contained 3 bases not matched to a gene. This CDR3 is built from 13 residues. Per the germline V gene, CDR1 is SGHAT and CDR2 is FQNNGV. This CDR3 is CASSGTGRETQYF. CDR3 coding DNA: TGTGCCAGCAGCGGGACAGGGCGGGAGACCCAGTACTTC.

This clone came up once. This chain joins TRBV7-3 and TRBJ1-2; 8 bases align to TRBD1. Unmatched junction bases numbered 0, after V lost 2 bases and J lost 4 bases. Germline lookup yields CDR1 SGHTA and CDR2 FQGTGA. The CDR3 totals 13 residues. The CDR3, as DNA: TGTGCCAGCAGCTTACAGGGGGCCTATGGCTACACCTTC. Amino acids: CASSLQGAYGYTF.

This chain joins TRBV15 and TRBJ2-1; 9 nucleotides align to TRBD2. The V gene's germline CDR1 is LNHNV and CDR2 YYDKDF (reference sequence). The CDR3 has 15 amino acids. With V trimmed by 0 bases and J by 6 bases, 3 bases remained unmatched. CDR3 in DNA: TGTGCCACCAGCAGAGATGGCGGGAGGGTCAATGAGCAGTTCTTC. It specifies CATSRDGGRVNEQFF.

The chain uses TRBV9 and TRBJ1-6; 7 nucleotides align to TRBD1. V shed 6 bases, J shed 5 bases, and the junction held 5 bases outside the gene matches. CDR3 length equals 14 residues. Germline CDR1 and CDR2: SGDLS and YYNGEE. CDR3 region: CASTPGQNNSPLHF. The CDR3 DNA follows: TGTGCCAGCACCCCGGGACAGAATAATTCACCCCTCCACTTT.

The chain links TRBV19 to TRBJ1-1; 7 bases match TRBD1. Germline CDR1 reads LNHDA; CDR2 reads SQIVND (reference sequence). There are 15 residues in the CDR3. The V segment lost 5 bases and the J segment 10 bases; nucleotides outside the gene matches: 16. In DNA form, the CDR3 reads TGTGCCAGTAGTCCGATCGGAGGGGGCGCGGGCGGAGCTTTCTTT. It specifies CASSPIGGGAGGAFF.

J is TRBJ2-7 and V is TRBV5-4, with 9 nucleotides matching TRBD1. V trimming: 4 bases; J trimming: 3 bases; junction bases outside the gene matches: 14. Germline values: CDR1 SGHNT, CDR2 YYREEE (reference sequence). The CDR3 loop spans 17 amino acids. The chain's CDR3 is CASSIVLQGARVYEQYF. The CDR3 DNA sequence: TGTGCCAGCAGCATCGTCCTACAGGGGGCACGAGTCTACGAGCAGTACTTC.

This clone came up a few times. The chain links TRBV7-2 to TRBJ1-2; D perhaps matches TRBD1 (6 bases). V shed 1 base and J shed 6 bases, with 15 bases lying between them. The V gene's germline CDR1 is SGHTA and CDR2 FQGNSA. The CDR3 spans 15 residues. Written as DNA, the CDR3 is TGTGCCAGCAGCTTAGACCGCCACACAGGGCATGGCTACACCTTC. Translating gives CASSLDRHTGHGYTF. Variable domain in full (rest from reference TRBV7-2 and TRBJ1-2): GAGVSQSPSNKVTEKGKDVELRCDPISGHTALYWYRQSLGQGLEFLIYFQGNSAPDKSGLPSDRFSAERTGGSVSTLTIQRTQQEDSAVYLCASSLDRHTGHGYTFGSGTRLTVV.